This entry describes one T cell receptor (beta chain). CDR1 and CDR2 (germline): SGHTA, FQGTGA. This CDR3 comprises 15 residues. Trimming took 5 bases from V and 7 from J, leaving 18 bases between them. The assay was immunoSEQ multiplex PCR, and TCRdb's table has in-frame clones only and misses some. This repertoire shows around 50,000 clones, over 90% found once; its top ten account for approximately 12%. The sample comprised PBMCs. The chain joins TRBV7-3 to TRBJ2-1; possible D gene TRBD2, 6 bases. This clonotype was obtained from a middle-aged man with rheumatoid arthritis. CDR3 sequence reads: CASSPQSGVDNEQFF. The CDR3 DNA reads as TGTGCCAGCAGCCCCCAGTCGGGAGTTGATAATGAGCAGTTCTTC.